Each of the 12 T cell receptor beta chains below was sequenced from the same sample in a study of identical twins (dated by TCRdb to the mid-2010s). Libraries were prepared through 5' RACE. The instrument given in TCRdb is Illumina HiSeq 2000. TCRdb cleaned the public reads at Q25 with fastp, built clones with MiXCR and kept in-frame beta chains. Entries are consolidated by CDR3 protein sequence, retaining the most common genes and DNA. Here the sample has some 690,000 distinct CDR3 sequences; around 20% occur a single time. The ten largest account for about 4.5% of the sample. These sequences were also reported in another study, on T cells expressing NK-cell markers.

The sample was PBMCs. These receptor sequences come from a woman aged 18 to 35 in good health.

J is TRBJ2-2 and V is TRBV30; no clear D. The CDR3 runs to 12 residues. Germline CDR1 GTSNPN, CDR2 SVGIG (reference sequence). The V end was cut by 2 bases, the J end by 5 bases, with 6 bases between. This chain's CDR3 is CAWSISTGELFF. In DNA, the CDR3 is TGTGCCTGGAGTATTTCGACCGGGGAGCTGTTTTTT.

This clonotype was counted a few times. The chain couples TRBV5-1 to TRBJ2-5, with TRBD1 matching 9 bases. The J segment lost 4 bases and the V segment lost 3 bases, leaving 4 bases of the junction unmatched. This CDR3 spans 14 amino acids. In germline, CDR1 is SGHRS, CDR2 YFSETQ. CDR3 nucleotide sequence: TGCGCCAGCAGCTATCACAGGGGGCGAGAGACCCAGTACTTC. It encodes CASSYHRGRETQYF. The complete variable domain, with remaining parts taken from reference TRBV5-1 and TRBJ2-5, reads KAGVTQTPRYLIKTRGQQVTLSCSPISGHRSVSWYQQTPGQGLQFLFEYFSETQRNKGNFPGRFSGRQFSNSRSEMNVSTLELGDSALYLCASSYHRGRETQYFGPGTRLLVL.

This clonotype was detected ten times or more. CDR3 bases: TGCAGTGCTGAGGGGGCTAGCACAGATACGCAGTATTTT. This gives the protein CSAEGASTDTQYF. The chain has TRBV20-1 and TRBJ2-3; 7 nucleotides agree with TRBD1. The CDR3 is made up of 13 amino acids. The V segment lost 5 bases and the J segment 0 bases; nucleotides outside the gene matches: 2. Germline loops: CDR1 DFQATT, CDR2 SNEGSKA (reference sequence).

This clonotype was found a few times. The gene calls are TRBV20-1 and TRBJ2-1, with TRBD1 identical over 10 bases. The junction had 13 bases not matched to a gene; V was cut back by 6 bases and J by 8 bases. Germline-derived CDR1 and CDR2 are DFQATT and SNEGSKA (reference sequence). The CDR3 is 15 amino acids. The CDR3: CSAPRVDRGQHEQFF. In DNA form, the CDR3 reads TGCAGTGCCCCTCGAGTTGACAGGGGGCAGCATGAGCAGTTCTTC.

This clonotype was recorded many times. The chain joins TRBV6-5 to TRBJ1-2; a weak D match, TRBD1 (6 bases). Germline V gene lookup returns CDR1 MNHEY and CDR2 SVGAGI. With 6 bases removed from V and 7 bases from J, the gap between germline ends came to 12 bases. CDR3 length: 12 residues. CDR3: CASSPTGSGYTF. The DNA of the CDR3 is TGTGCCAGCAGCCCTACAGGGTCTGGCTACACCTTC.

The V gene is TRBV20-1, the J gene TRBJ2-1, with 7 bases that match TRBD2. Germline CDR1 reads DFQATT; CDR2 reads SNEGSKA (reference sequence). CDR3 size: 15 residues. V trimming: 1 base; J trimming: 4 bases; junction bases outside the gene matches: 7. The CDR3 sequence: CSARGAAGVYNEQFF. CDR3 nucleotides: TGCAGTGCTAGAGGGGCCGCGGGGGTGTACAATGAGCAGTTCTTC.

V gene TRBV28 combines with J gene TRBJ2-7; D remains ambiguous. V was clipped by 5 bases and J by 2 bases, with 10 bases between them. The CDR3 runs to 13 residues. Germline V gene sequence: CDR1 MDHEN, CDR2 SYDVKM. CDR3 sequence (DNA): TGTGCCAGCAGTAACAGTATCCCCTACGAGCAGTACTTC. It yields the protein CASSNSIPYEQYF.

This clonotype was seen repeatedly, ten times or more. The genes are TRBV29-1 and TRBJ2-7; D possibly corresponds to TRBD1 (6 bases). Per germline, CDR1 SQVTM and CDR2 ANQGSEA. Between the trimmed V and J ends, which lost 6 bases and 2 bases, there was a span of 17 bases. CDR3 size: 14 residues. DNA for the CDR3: TGCAGCGTAGCCCCCGGGACAATAACCTACGAGCAGTACTTC. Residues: CSVAPGTITYEQYF.

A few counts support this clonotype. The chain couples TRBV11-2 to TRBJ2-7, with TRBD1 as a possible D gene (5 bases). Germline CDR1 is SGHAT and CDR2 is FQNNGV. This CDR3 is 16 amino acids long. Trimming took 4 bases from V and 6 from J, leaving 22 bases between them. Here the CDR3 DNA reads TGTGCCAGCAGCTGGAGCCGCACAGGTGCCCGTCTCGAGCAGTACTTC. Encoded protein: CASSWSRTGARLEQYF.

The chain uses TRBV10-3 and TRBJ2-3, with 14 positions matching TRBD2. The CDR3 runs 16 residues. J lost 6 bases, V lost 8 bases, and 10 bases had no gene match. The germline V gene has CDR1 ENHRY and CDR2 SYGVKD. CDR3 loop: CAIGLTSGGARDTQYF. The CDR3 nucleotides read TGTGCCATCGGACTGACTAGCGGGGGGGCTCGGGATACGCAGTATTTT.

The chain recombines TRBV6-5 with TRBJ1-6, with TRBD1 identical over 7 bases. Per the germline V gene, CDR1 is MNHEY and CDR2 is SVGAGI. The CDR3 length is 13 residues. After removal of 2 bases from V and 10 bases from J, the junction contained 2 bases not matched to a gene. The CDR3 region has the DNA TGTGCCAGCAGTTACGAGGGGGCATCACCCCTCCACTTT. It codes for CASSYEGASPLHF.

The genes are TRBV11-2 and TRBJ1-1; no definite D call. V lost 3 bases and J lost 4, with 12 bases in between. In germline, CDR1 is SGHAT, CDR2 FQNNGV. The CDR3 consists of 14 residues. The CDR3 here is CASSFRSSGTEAFF. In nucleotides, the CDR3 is TGTGCCAGCAGCTTTAGGAGCTCCGGCACTGAAGCTTTCTTT.